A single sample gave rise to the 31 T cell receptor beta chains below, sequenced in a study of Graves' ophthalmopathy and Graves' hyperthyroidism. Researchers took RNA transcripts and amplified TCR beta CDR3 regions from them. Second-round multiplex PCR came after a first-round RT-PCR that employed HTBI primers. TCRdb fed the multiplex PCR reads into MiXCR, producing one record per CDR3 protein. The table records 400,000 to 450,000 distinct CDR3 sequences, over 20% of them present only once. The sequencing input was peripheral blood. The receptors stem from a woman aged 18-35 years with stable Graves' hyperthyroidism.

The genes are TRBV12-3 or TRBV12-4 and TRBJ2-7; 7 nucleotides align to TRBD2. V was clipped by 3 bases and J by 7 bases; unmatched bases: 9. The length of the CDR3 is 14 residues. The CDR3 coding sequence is TGTGCCAGCAGTTTGGCGGGGGACTCTTGGGAGCAGTACTTC. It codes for CASSLAGDSWEQYF.

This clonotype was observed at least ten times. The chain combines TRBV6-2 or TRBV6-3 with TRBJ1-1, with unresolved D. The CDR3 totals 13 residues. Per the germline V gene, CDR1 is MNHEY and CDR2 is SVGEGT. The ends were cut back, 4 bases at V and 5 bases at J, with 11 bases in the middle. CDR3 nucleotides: TGTGCCAGCAGTTCCGAACTGGGGACTGAAGCTTTCTTT. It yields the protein CASSSELGTEAFF.

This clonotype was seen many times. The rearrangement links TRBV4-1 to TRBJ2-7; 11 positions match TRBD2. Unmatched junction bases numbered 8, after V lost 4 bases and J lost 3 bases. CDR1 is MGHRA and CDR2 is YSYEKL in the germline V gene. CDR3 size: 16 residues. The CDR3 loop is CASSRATSGRDYEQYF. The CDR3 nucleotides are TGCGCCAGCAGCCGGGCCACTAGCGGGAGAGACTACGAGCAGTACTTC.

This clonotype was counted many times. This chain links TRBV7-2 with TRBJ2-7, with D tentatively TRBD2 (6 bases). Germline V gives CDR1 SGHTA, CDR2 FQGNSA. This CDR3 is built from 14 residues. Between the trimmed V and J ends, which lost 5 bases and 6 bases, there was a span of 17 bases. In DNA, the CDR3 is TGTGCCAGCAGCCGCCGCAGGGCGGAGGGCGAGCAGTACTTC. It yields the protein CASSRRRAEGEQYF.

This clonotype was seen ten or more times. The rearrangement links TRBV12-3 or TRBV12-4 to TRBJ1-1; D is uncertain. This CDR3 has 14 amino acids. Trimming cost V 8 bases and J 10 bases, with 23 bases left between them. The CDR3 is CASRWGRRISGAFF. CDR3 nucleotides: TGTGCCAGCCGGTGGGGTAGGCGGATCTCCGGAGCTTTCTTT.

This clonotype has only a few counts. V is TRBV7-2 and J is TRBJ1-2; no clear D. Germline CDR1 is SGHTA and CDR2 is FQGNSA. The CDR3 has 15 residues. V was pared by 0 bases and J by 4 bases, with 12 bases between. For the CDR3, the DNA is TGTGCCAGCAGCTTAGCAGGTGACACCGCCTATGGCTACACCTTC. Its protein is CASSLAGDTAYGYTF.

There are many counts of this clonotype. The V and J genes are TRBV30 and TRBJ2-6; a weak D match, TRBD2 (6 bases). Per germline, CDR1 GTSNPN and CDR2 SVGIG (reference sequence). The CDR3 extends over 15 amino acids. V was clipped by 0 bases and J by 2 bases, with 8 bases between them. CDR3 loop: CAWSVGGTGANVLTF. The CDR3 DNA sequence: TGTGCCTGGAGTGTAGGAGGGACTGGGGCCAACGTCCTGACTTTC.

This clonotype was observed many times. CDR3 sequence (DNA): TGTGCCAGCAGTTTATGGGACTATGGCTACACCTTC. It specifies CASSLWDYGYTF. J is TRBJ1-2 and V is TRBV12-3 or TRBV12-4, with no clear D. The CDR3 spans 12 residues. Trimming pared 2 bases from V and 3 bases from J, leaving 4 bases between.

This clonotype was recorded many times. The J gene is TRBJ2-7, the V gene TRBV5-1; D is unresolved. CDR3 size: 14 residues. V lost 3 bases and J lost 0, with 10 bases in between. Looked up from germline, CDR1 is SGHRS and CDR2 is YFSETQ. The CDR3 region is CASSSAPPSYEQYF. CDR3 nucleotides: TGCGCCAGCAGCTCAGCCCCACCCTCCTACGAGCAGTACTTC.

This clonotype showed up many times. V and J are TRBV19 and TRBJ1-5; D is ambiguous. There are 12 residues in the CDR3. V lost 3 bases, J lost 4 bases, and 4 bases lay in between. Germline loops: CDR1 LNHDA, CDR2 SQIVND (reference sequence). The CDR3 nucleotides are TGTGCCAGTAGTATCCGGAATCAGCCCCAGCATTTT. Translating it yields CASSIRNQPQHF.

For the CDR3, the DNA is TGTGCCAGCAGCACCTGGACAGTTGACACTGAAGCTTTCTTT. It translates to CASSTWTVDTEAFF. The rearrangement links TRBV7-9 to TRBJ1-1; weak D call: TRBD1 (6 bases). CDR3 size: 14 residues. Deletions cut 5 bases from V and 3 bases from J, with 13 bases between. Germline CDR1 and CDR2: SEHNR and FQNEAQ (reference sequence).

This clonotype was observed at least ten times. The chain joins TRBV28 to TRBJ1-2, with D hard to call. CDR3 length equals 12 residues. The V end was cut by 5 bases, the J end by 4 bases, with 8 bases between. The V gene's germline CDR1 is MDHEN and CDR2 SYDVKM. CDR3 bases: TGTGCCAGCAGTGGTGAATCCTATGGCTACACCTTC. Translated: CASSGESYGYTF.

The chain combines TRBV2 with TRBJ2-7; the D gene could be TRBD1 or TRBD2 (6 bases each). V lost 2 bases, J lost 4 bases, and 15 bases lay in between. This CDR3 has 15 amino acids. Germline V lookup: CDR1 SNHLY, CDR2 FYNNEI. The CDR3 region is CASSELIPGAYEQYF. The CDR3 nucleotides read TGTGCCAGCAGTGAACTTATACCGGGGGCGTACGAGCAGTACTTC.

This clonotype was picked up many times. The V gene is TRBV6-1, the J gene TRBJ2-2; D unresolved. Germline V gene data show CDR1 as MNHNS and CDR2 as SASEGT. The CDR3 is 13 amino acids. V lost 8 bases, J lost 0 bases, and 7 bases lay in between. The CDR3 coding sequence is TGTGCCAGCCTTCCCACGAACACCGGGGAGCTGTTTTTT. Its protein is CASLPTNTGELFF.

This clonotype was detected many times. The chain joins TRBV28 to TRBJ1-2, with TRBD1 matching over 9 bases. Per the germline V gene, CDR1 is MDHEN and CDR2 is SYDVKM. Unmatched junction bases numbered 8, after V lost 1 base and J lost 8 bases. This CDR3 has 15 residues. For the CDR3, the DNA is TGTGCCAGCAGTTTATACCACAGGGGGCAGGGGGGCTACACCTTC. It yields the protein CASSLYHRGQGGYTF.

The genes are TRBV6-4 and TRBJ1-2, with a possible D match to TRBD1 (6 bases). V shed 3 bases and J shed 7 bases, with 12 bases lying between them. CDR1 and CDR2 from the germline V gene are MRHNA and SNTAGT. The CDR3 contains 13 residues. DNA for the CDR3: TGTGCCAGCAGTGAAAAGAGACAGGTTGGCTACACCTTC. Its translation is CASSEKRQVGYTF.

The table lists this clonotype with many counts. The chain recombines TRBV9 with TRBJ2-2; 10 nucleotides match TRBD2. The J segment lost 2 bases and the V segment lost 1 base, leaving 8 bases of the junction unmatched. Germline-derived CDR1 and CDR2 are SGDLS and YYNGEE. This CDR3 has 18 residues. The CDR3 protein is CASSVRLAGLINTGELFF. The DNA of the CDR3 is TGTGCCAGCAGCGTACGACTAGCGGGCCTCATTAACACCGGGGAGCTGTTTTTT.

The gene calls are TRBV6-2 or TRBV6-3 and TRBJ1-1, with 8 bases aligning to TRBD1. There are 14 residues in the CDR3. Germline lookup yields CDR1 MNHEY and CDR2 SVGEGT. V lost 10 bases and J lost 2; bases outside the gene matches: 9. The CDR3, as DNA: TGTGCCACTGCTCCGGGACAGGCTAACACTGAAGCTTTCTTT. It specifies CATAPGQANTEAFF.

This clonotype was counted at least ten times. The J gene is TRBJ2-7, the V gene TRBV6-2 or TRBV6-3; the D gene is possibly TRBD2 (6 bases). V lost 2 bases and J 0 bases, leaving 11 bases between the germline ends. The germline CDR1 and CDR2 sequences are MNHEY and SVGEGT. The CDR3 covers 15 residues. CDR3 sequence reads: CASSYASATSYEQYF. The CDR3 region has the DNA TGTGCCAGCAGTTACGCTAGCGCCACCTCCTACGAGCAGTACTTC.

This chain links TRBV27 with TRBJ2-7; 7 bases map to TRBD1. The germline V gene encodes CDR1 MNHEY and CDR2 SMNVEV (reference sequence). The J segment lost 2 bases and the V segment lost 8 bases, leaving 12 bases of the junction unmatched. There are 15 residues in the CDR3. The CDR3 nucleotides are TGTGCCAGCGCCACCAGGGGGATTTTGCCCTACGAGCAGTACTTC. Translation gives CASATRGILPYEQYF.

CDR3 sequence (DNA): TGTGCCAGCAGCCACGCCCCGGGGGACACTGAAGCTTTCTTT. It yields the protein CASSHAPGDTEAFF. This chain joins TRBV4-2 and TRBJ1-1, with D perhaps matching TRBD1 (5 bases). The V gene lost 3 bases and the J gene lost 3 bases, with 11 bases spanning the gap. CDR1 is LGHNA and CDR2 is YNFKEQ in the germline V gene. The CDR3 runs to 14 residues.

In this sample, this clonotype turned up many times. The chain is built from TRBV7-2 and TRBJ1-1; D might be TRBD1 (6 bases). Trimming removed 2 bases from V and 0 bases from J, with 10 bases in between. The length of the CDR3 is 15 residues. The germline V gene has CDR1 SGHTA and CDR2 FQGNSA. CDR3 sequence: CASSLFGGLNTEAFF. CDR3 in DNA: TGTGCCAGCAGCTTATTTGGGGGCCTGAACACTGAAGCTTTCTTT.

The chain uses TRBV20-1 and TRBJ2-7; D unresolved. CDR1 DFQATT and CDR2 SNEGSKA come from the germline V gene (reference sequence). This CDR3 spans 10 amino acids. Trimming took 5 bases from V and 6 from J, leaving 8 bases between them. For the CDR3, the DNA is TGCAGTGCTGAAGTTGGCGAGCAGTACTTC. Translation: CSAEVGEQYF.

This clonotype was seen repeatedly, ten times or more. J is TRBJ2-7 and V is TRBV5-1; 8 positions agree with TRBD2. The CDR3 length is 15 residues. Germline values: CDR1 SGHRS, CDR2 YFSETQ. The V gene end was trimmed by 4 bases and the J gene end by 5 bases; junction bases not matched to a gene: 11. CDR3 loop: CASSGHSGVQDEQYF. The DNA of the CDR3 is TGCGCCAGCAGCGGACATAGCGGGGTTCAGGACGAGCAGTACTTC.

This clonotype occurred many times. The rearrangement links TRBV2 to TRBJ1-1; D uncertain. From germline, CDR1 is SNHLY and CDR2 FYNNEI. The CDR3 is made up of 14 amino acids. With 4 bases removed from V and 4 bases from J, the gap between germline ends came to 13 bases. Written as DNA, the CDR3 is TGTGCCAGCAGTGTTGACGAAAGGACCACTGAAGCTTTCTTT. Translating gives CASSVDERTTEAFF.

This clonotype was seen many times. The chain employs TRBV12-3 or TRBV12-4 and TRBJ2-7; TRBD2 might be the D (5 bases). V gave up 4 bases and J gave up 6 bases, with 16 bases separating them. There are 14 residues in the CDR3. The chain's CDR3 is CASSSNLGGLEQYF. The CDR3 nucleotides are TGTGCCAGCAGTTCAAATCTGGGTGGACTCGAGCAGTACTTC.

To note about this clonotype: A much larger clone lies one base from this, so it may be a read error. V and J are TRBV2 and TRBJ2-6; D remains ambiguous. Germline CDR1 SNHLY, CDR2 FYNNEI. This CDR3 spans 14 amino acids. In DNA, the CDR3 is TGTGCCAGCAGCACCAGTCTTTTTTCCAACGTCCTGAGTTTC. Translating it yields CASSTSLFSNVLSF.

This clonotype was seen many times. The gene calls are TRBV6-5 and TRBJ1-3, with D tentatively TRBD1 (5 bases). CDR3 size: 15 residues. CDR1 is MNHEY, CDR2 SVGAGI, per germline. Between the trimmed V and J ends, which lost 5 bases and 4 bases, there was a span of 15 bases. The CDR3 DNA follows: TGTGCCAGCAGTCCCGGCTGGGGGGACGGAAACACCATATATTTT. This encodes CASSPGWGDGNTIYF.

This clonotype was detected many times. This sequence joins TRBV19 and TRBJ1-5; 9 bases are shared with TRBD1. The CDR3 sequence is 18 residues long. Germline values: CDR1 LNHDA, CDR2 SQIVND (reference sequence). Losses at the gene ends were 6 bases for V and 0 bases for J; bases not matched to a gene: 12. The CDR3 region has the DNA TGTGCCAGTAGCCTCCGGGACAGGGCTCTAATTAGCAATCAGCCCCAGCATTTT. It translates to CASSLRDRALISNQPQHF.

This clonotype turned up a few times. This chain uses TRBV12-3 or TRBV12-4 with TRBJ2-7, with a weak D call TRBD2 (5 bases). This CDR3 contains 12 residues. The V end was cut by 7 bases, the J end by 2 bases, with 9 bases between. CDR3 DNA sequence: TGTGCCAGCAAACGGGAAGCCTACGAGCAGTACTTC. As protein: CASKREAYEQYF.

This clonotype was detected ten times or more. As DNA, the CDR3 is TGTGCCAGCATTACAGACCTTGGAGGCTACACCTTC. Residues: CASITDLGGYTF. J is TRBJ1-2 and V is TRBV2; no clear D. With 7 bases removed from V and 8 bases from J, the gap between germline ends came to 14 bases. The CDR3 runs 12 residues. The germline CDR1 and CDR2 sequences are SNHLY and FYNNEI.